The rows below give T cell receptor beta chains drawn from one sample of a study of blood T cell repertoires in COVID-19. Assay: immunoSEQ multiplex PCR; the TCRdb copy retains only in-frame clones and omits some. The data show 130,000 or so clones, roughly 90% seen once. Source material: peripheral blood. All receptors derive from a man between 50 and 59 years old with acute or convalescent COVID-19. CDR3s include the opening cysteine and the closing phenylalanine or tryptophan. The D gene is left open where the match is weak. Part of the rows lack a size; the others show once, few, many or a class for expanded clones.

v_gene	abundance	d_gene	j_gene	CDR3aa	CDR3nt
TRBV5-4	NA	NA	TRBJ2-7	CASSFGLSGYEQYF	TGTGCCAGCAGCTTCGGACTGTCCGGCTACGAGCAGTACTTC
TRBV11-2	NA	TRBD2	TRBJ2-3	CASSLGLASTDTQYF	TGTGCCAGCAGCTTGGGACTAGCGTCCACAGATACGCAGTATTTT
TRBV19	NA	TRBD2	TRBJ2-7	CASSMGPAGAPGEQYF	TGTGCCAGTAGTATGGGGCCAGCGGGAGCGCCGGGCGAGCAGTACTTC
TRBV11-3	once	TRBD1	TRBJ2-3	CASSFGASRGLADTQYF	TGTGCCAGCAGCTTCGGGGCCTCCAGGGGGCTCGCAGATACGCAGTATTTT
TRBV5-3	NA	NA	TRBJ1-5	CARRHVQGNRGNQPQHF	TGTGCCAGAAGACACGTCCAGGGGAATAGGGGCAATCAGCCCCAGCATTTT
TRBV12-3/TRBV12-4	NA	NA	TRBJ1-5	CASSSVPNQPQHF	TGTGCCAGCAGCTCCGTCCCCAATCAGCCCCAGCATTTT
TRBV6-1	NA	NA	TRBJ2-6	CASSEDSSGANVLTF	TGTGCCAGCAGTGAAGACAGCTCTGGGGCCAACGTCCTGACTTTC
TRBV10-3	NA	NA	TRBJ1-6	CAISDPVLASSYNSPLHF	TGTGCCATCAGTGACCCCGTATTAGCGAGCTCCTATAATTCACCCCTCCACTTT
TRBV3-1/TRBV3-2	NA	NA	TRBJ2-7	CASSQMDSPFYEQYF	TGTGCCAGCAGCCAAATGGACAGCCCTTTCTACGAGCAGTACTTC
TRBV30	NA	TRBD2	TRBJ2-3	CAWLAGRHTDTQYF	TGTGCCTGGCTAGCGGGGCGCCACACAGATACGCAGTATTTT
TRBV11-3	NA	NA	TRBJ2-6	CASSSSLAGESGANVLTF	TGTGCCAGCAGCTCATCTCTGGCAGGGGAATCCGGGGCCAACGTCCTGACTTTC
TRBV7-2	NA	NA	TRBJ1-2	CASSRDIVSYTF	TGTGCCAGCAGCCGGGACATCGTCTCATACACCTTC
TRBV10-3	NA	NA	TRBJ1-4	CAISEEGAPNEKLFF	TGTGCCATCAGTGAGGAAGGGGCCCCTAATGAAAAACTGTTTTTT
TRBV9	NA	NA	TRBJ2-1	CASSVGVAVYNEQFF	TGTGCCAGCAGCGTAGGGGTAGCGGTCTACAATGAGCAGTTCTTC
TRBV30	NA	TRBD2	TRBJ2-5	CAWKASGSIQYF	TGTGCCTGGAAGGCTAGCGGGAGTATCCAGTACTTC
TRBV6-4	NA	NA	TRBJ2-2	CASSVELSTGELFF	TGTGCCAGCAGTGTAGAGCTGAGCACCGGGGAGCTGTTTTTT
TRBV19	NA	NA	TRBJ1-1	CASVGRGPNTEAFF	TGTGCCAGTGTTGGCAGGGGCCCCAACACTGAAGCTTTCTTT
TRBV18	NA	NA	TRBJ1-2	CASSPGSSDYGYTF	TGTGCCAGCTCACCGGGGAGTTCGGACTATGGCTACACCTTC
TRBV29-1	NA	TRBD2	TRBJ2-5	CSVLLGRAGETQYF	TGCAGCGTCCTCCTAGGGAGGGCGGGTGAGACCCAGTACTTC
TRBV7-9	NA	TRBD2	TRBJ2-5	CASSLVAGRAVEAQYF	TGTGCCAGCAGCTTAGTCGCCGGGAGGGCCGTTGAGGCCCAGTACTTC
TRBV7-6	NA	NA	TRBJ2-1	CASSLPSYNEQFF	TGTGCCAGCAGCTTACCTAGCTACAATGAGCAGTTCTTC
TRBV21-1	NA	NA	TRBJ1-5	CASSTEQNHNQPQHF	TGTGCCAGCAGCACGGAACAGAACCACAATCAGCCCCAGCATTTT
TRBV6-4	few	TRBD2	TRBJ2-1	CASSPPGLAGGPVGNEQFF	TGTGCCAGCAGTCCCCCGGGACTAGCGGGAGGGCCTGTGGGGAATGAGCAGTTCTTC
TRBV19	NA	NA	TRBJ1-2	CASSPQGNYGYTF	TGTGCCAGTAGTCCACAGGGTAACTATGGCTACACCTTC
TRBV27	NA	TRBD2	TRBJ2-3	CASGGTSGTYTDTQYF	TGTGCCAGCGGCGGGACTAGCGGAACCTACACAGATACGCAGTATTTT
TRBV5-1	once	NA	TRBJ2-7	CASSLGLGYEQYF	TGCGCCAGCAGCCTGGGACTTGGTTACGAGCAGTACTTC
TRBV27	NA	NA	TRBJ1-1	CASSLGAGAEAFF	TGTGCCAGCAGTTTAGGGGCAGGGGCTGAAGCTTTCTTT
TRBV30	NA	NA	TRBJ1-6	CAWRGISGWNSPLHF	TGTGCCTGGAGGGGAATATCAGGGTGGAATTCACCCCTCCACTTT
TRBV27	once	TRBD2	TRBJ2-7	CASTTLGLGSYEQYF	TGTGCCAGCACCACCCTAGGACTAGGAAGCTACGAGCAGTACTTC
TRBV7-2	NA	TRBD2	TRBJ2-3	CASSFSGAAQGTDTQYF	TGTGCCAGCAGCTTTAGCGGGGCTGCCCAAGGGACAGATACGCAGTATTTT
TRBV5-4	NA	NA	TRBJ2-3	CASSLDQGPSTDTQYF	TGTGCCAGCAGCTTGGATCAGGGCCCTAGCACAGATACGCAGTATTTT
TRBV5-1	NA	NA	TRBJ1-1	CASSSSTEAFF	TGCGCCAGCAGCTCCTCCACTGAAGCTTTCTTT
TRBV30	once	NA	TRBJ1-6	CAWSVPRGNSPLHF	TGTGCCTGGAGTGTACCACGGGGGAATTCACCCCTCCACTTT
TRBV4-3	NA	NA	TRBJ1-2	CASSQVAASYGYTF	TGCGCCAGCAGCCAAGTGGCCGCTTCCTATGGCTACACCTTC
TRBV20-1	NA	TRBD1	TRBJ1-6	CSASNPTGADYNSPLHF	TGCAGTGCTAGTAACCCGACAGGGGCCGACTATAATTCACCCCTCCACTTT
TRBV7-2	few	NA	TRBJ2-2	CASSPYTGELFF	TGTGCCAGCAGCCCTTACACCGGGGAGCTGTTTTTT
TRBV27	NA	TRBD2	TRBJ2-5	CASSLSSSGKTQYF	TGTGCCAGCAGTTTATCGTCTAGCGGAAAGACCCAGTACTTC
TRBV19	NA	TRBD1	TRBJ1-1	CASSPSSYRGLAEAFF	TGTGCCAGTAGTCCTAGCAGCTACAGGGGGCTCGCTGAAGCTTTCTTT